These 21 T cell receptor beta chains share one sample of origin, sequenced in a study of regulatory T cells in long-lasting Graves disease. Time point described: persistent/refractory GD, antithyroid drugs over 5 years with positive TRAb. Following extraction of RNA from PBMCs, that RNA was used to make the TCR library. Libraries of TCR beta came from iRepertoire HTBI primers plus Arm-PCR of CDR3 regions. One entry per CDR3 protein results from TCRdb running MiXCR on the multiplex PCR reads. This sample has roughly 700,000 distinct CDR3 sequences; around 30% occur once, and the top ten carry under 50%. The sequenced sample was peripheral blood mononuclear cells (PBMCs), obtained when the disease was refractory, from a patient treated with antithyroid drugs. These receptors were taken from a female donor with Graves disease.

The chain couples TRBV20-1 to TRBJ2-2; D could derive from TRBD1 or TRBD2 (5 bases each). With 6 bases removed from V and 7 bases from J, the gap between germline ends came to 18 bases. The CDR3 extends over 14 amino acids. CDR1 and CDR2 (germline): DFQATT, SNEGSKA (reference sequence). This CDR3 is CSASWGFEGGELFF. The DNA of the CDR3 is TGCAGTGCATCTTGGGGGTTTGAGGGCGGGGAGCTGTTTTTT.

The chain combines TRBV20-1 with TRBJ1-2; D gene unclear. This CDR3 has 17 residues. Germline V gene sequence: CDR1 DFQATT, CDR2 SNEGSKA (reference sequence). V lost 0 bases, J lost 3 bases, and 20 bases lay in between. This CDR3 is CSAREPLLGVSDYGYTF. The CDR3 nucleotides read TGCAGTGCTAGAGAACCCCTCTTAGGTGTTTCGGACTATGGCTACACCTTC.

The chain carries TRBV27 and TRBJ1-6; 8 bases match TRBD1. The germline CDR1 and CDR2 sequences are MNHEY and SMNVEV (reference sequence). This CDR3 comprises 18 residues. V lost 3 bases to trimming and J lost 4 bases; unmatched junction nucleotides: 11. CDR3 coding DNA: TGTGCCAGCAGTTTCCTCCGGGACAGGAGATTATATAATTCACCCCTCCACTTT. Translating it yields CASSFLRDRRLYNSPLHF.

In its sample, this clonotype was seen a few times. The chain employs TRBV19 and TRBJ1-5; D might be TRBD1 (6 bases). From germline, CDR1 is LNHDA and CDR2 SQIVND (reference sequence). V gave up 5 bases and J gave up 7 bases, with 18 bases separating them. The CDR3 loop spans 15 amino acids. CDR3 bases: TGTGCCAGTAGTGCAACCTCAGGGGTAGGACAGCCCCAGCATTTT. Translation gives CASSATSGVGQPQHF.

This chain connects TRBV3-1 to TRBJ1-1, with D unclear. CDR1 LGHDT and CDR2 YNNKEL come from the germline V gene (reference sequence). V was trimmed by 0 bases and J by 5 bases, leaving 13 bases between them. The CDR3 is 15 amino acids. In DNA form, the CDR3 reads TGTGCCAGCAGCCAAGATCCCCGGGGTTGGACTGAAGCTTTCTTT. It encodes CASSQDPRGWTEAFF.

The gene calls are TRBV18 and TRBJ1-4, with D unclear. CDR3 length equals 14 residues. V lost 3 bases and J lost 7, with 12 bases in between. CDR1 KGHSH and CDR2 LQKENI come from the germline V gene. Here the CDR3 DNA reads TGTGCCAGCTCACCCTACAGAGTTTCTGAAAAACTGTTTTTT. Amino acid sequence: CASSPYRVSEKLFF.

This clonotype was found a few times. The chain uses TRBV5-5 and TRBJ1-5, with a weak D call TRBD1 (6 bases). Germline CDR1 and CDR2: SGHKS and YYEKEE (reference sequence). CDR3 length equals 14 residues. The ends were cut back, 1 base at V and 8 bases at J, with 13 bases in the middle. This CDR3 is CASSLFSGAEPQHF. DNA of the CDR3: TGTGCCAGCAGCTTGTTCTCGGGGGCTGAGCCCCAGCATTTT.

V usage is TRBV2 and J usage is TRBJ2-7; D is undetermined. V lost 2 bases and J lost 1, with 21 bases in between. The CDR3 loop spans 18 amino acids. Per germline, CDR1 SNHLY and CDR2 FYNNEI. The chain's CDR3 is CASSEKTWGSQLSYEQYF. DNA for the CDR3: TGTGCCAGCAGTGAAAAAACCTGGGGTAGTCAACTATCCTACGAGCAGTACTTC. The full variable domain, rest sourced from reference TRBV2 and TRBJ2-7, is EPEVTQTPSHQVTQMGQEVILRCVPISNHLYFYWYRQILGQKVEFLVSFYNNEISEKSEIFDDQFSVERPDGSNFTLKIRSTKLEDSAMYFCASSEKTWGSQLSYEQYFGPGTRLTVT.

This clonotype was counted a few times. The genes are TRBV27 and TRBJ1-1, with D unclear. The CDR3 runs to 15 residues. In germline, CDR1 is MNHEY, CDR2 SMNVEV (reference sequence). Trimming pared 3 bases from V and 0 bases from J, leaving 11 bases between. The DNA of the CDR3 is TGTGCCAGCAGTTTTACGCGGGCAATGAACACTGAAGCTTTCTTT. Translated: CASSFTRAMNTEAFF.

This clonotype occurred a few times. J is TRBJ1-4 and V is TRBV25-1, with 7 nucleotides matching TRBD1. V dropped 4 bases and J dropped 7; count of bases not matched to a gene: 9. The CDR3 covers 15 residues. From germline, CDR1 is MGHDK and CDR2 SYGVNS. The CDR3 loop reads CASSARQGRGEKLFF. DNA for the CDR3: TGTGCCAGCAGTGCCCGACAGGGACGCGGTGAAAAACTGTTTTTT.

The chain uses TRBV6-2 or TRBV6-3 and TRBJ1-1, with 9 bases fitting TRBD1. The CDR3 is 14 residues long. Germline V lookup: CDR1 MNHEY, CDR2 SVGEGT. V lost 7 bases and J lost 1; bases outside the gene matches: 4. The CDR3 reads CASTEGQGNTEAFF. In DNA, the CDR3 is TGTGCCAGCACTGAGGGACAGGGGAACACTGAAGCTTTCTTT.

This clonotype has more than one count but fewer than ten. A much larger clone lies one base from this, so it may be a read error. This sequence joins TRBV28 and TRBJ1-5; 7 bases are a match to TRBD1. This CDR3 spans 13 amino acids. V shed 7 bases and J 4 bases; nucleotides not matched to a gene: 4. Germline-derived CDR1 and CDR2 are MDHEN and SYDVKM. CDR3 sequence reads: CASTRDRNQPQHF. CDR3 sequence (DNA): TGTGCCAGCACCCGGGACAGAAATCAGCCCCAGCATTTT.

This clonotype has ten or more counts. This chain connects TRBV7-2 to TRBJ2-5, with 7 bases fitting TRBD1. The CDR3 runs to 15 residues. CDR1 and CDR2 from the germline V gene are SGHTA and FQGNSA. Trimming removed 5 bases from V and 4 bases from J; junction bases left unmatched: 10. The CDR3 is CASSTYWTGSETQYF. DNA of the CDR3: TGTGCCAGCAGCACATACTGGACAGGATCAGAGACCCAGTACTTC.

This clonotype was seen only a few times. This chain connects TRBV3-1 to TRBJ2-7; TRBD1 matches 8 bases. Germline V gene lookup returns CDR1 LGHDT and CDR2 YNNKEL (reference sequence). The CDR3 is made up of 14 amino acids. The V gene end was trimmed by 4 bases and the J gene end by 4 bases; junction bases not matched to a gene: 6. CDR3 in DNA: TGTGCCAGCAGCCGCGGACAGGGTAATTACGAGCAGTACTTC. It encodes CASSRGQGNYEQYF.

This clonotype was detected a few times. The DNA of the CDR3 is TGTGCCACCGTCCAGGGGGTGAACACTGAAGCTTTCTTT. It is translated as CATVQGVNTEAFF. The gene calls are TRBV10-3 and TRBJ1-1; TRBD1 matches at 7 bases. Germline-derived CDR1 and CDR2 are ENHRY and SYGVKD. There are 13 residues in the CDR3. The V segment lost 10 bases and the J segment 0 bases; nucleotides outside the gene matches: 5.

In its sample, this clonotype was seen a few times. V and J are TRBV3-1 and TRBJ2-7; D is ambiguous. The CDR3 covers 13 residues. V was clipped by 3 bases and J by 4 bases, with 10 bases between them. The germline V gene encodes CDR1 LGHDT and CDR2 YNNKEL (reference sequence). The DNA for the CDR3 is TGTGCCAGCAGCCACCCCCCGAGTTACGAGCAGTACTTC. The encoded protein is CASSHPPSYEQYF.

J is TRBJ2-4 and V is TRBV7-9; a possible D gene is TRBD1 (6 bases). Germline values: CDR1 SEHNR, CDR2 FQNEAQ (reference sequence). CDR3 length equals 12 residues. The V end was cut by 4 bases, the J end by 15 bases, with 16 bases between. The DNA for the CDR3 is TGTGCCAGCAGCTCGGAAACAGGGTCTCCGTACTTC. The encoded protein is CASSSETGSPYF.

The rearrangement joins TRBV7-2 to TRBJ2-7; D is possibly TRBD2 (7 bases). V was cut by 5 bases and J by 4 bases, with 24 bases left in between. CDR3 length equals 17 residues. Per the germline V gene, CDR1 is SGHTA and CDR2 is FQGNSA. CDR3 coding DNA: TGTGCCAGCAGCATCTATGGACTATCCGGGGGGCCTTACGAGCAGTACTTC. Protein sequence: CASSIYGLSGGPYEQYF.

This chain links TRBV12-3 or TRBV12-4 with TRBJ1-5, with a possible D match to TRBD1 (5 bases). The CDR3 totals 12 residues. Trimming took 6 bases from V and 7 from J, leaving 10 bases between them. This chain's CDR3 is CASRGAKQPQHF. Here the CDR3 DNA reads TGTGCCAGCAGAGGGGCGAAACAGCCCCAGCATTTT.

This clonotype was recorded many times. The CDR3 DNA sequence: TGTGCCAGCAGCCAAGGACAGGGGCATCAGCCCCAGCATTTT. Its protein is CASSQGQGHQPQHF. The chain uses TRBV11-2 and TRBJ1-5; 9 positions match TRBD1. Trimming took 5 bases from V and 5 from J; bases not matched to a gene: 4. The CDR3 spans 14 residues. Germline assignment: CDR1 SGHAT and CDR2 FQNNGV.

The CDR3, as DNA: TGTGCCAGCAGCCAAGGGACAGCGAGCACTGAAGCTTTCTTT. It is translated as CASSQGTASTEAFF. The V gene is TRBV7-2, the J gene TRBJ1-1, with 7 bases matching TRBD1. Germline values: CDR1 SGHTA, CDR2 FQGNSA. The CDR3 contains 14 residues. The V and J ends lost 5 bases and 4 bases, in that order; junction bases with no gene match: 7.